This TCR beta chain is from a study of blood T cell repertoires in COVID-19. Study as a whole: Both acute and convalescent COVID-19 samples were obtained from the United States, Italy and Spain.

This CDR3 spans 16 amino acids. CDR1 and CDR2 (germline): SGHKS, YYEKEE (reference sequence). Trimming took off 5 bases at V and 1 base at J, with 19 bases between the two ends. Original handling: For nucleated cells, counts were estimated from reference gene primer amplification. Clones were sequenced by immunoSEQ multiplex PCR, and TCRdb holds only the in-frame ones, with some missing. The V and J calls and the clone size are those of that table, but D and trimming were determined from the DNA. The profile shows about 130,000 clones, around 78% of them singletons. This clone has just one count. The TCR was taken from a human donor in a cohort sampled during active COVID-19. Sequenced input: peripheral blood. The V gene is TRBV5-5, the J gene TRBJ2-7; TRBD1 might be the D (6 bases). CDR3 in DNA: TGTGCCAGCAGTTCCACAGGGAGTCTCGCATCCTACGAGCAGTACTTC. Translating gives CASSSTGSLASYEQYF.